This T cell receptor beta chain was identified in a study of early stage breast cancer tumors. General study results and limits: Enriched TCRB sequences shared across patients were mostly commonly generated sequences.

This table comes from immunoSEQ multiplex PCR, and its TCRdb copy is limited to in-frame clones, with some not included. The repertoire includes around 28,000 clones, 72% of them detected once, and roughly 33% sits in the top ten. Per germline, CDR1 GTSNPN and CDR2 SVGIG (reference sequence). Trimming stripped 4 bases from V and 7 bases from J, with 16 bases between. The CDR3 loop spans 13 amino acids. With regard to this clone: What it binds is unknown.

The material sequenced was blood. This sequence was found in a person aged 45-60 years with breast cancer. The gene calls are TRBV30 and TRBJ2-5; D gene ambiguous. The CDR3 here is CAWMGPGLGTQYF. Written as DNA, the CDR3 is TGTGCCTGGATGGGTCCCGGCCTTGGGACCCAGTACTTC.